Following are 28 T cell receptor beta chains from one sample sequenced in a study of beta chain features in type 1 diabetes (dated by TCRdb to 2016 to 2018). Library preparation used the immunoSEQ multiplex PCR assay. The High Capacity cDNA Reverse Transcription Kit was used to reverse transcribe all of the isolated RNA, meaning that expressed TCRB transcripts were what got sequenced. TCRdb took this table from immuneACCESS and kept in-frame rearrangements with V and J called. Such tables lack part of the clones; where checked against another copy, unresolved V genes explain under half of the gap, and the rest is unexplained. The sample contains 250,000 or so clones, around 65% of them found a single time. The ten largest clones add up to 0.053% of the sample. The sequenced sample consisted of naive CD4+ T cells from blood. What this sample's cell subset or site label stands for: true naive CD4+ T cells. These receptors originate from a man under 40 in good health.

This chain joins TRBV29-1 and TRBJ1-2; D is possibly TRBD1 (5 bases). Per germline, CDR1 SQVTM and CDR2 ANQGSEA. The CDR3 spans 12 residues. Trimming pared 7 bases from V and 5 bases from J, leaving 14 bases between. Written as DNA, the CDR3 is TGCAGCGGCGAGATCAGGGATTATGGCTACACCTTC. It specifies CSGEIRDYGYTF.

Of note for this clone: Other nucleotide sequences in the sample specify the same CDR3. The chain has TRBV5-6 and TRBJ1-1; no definite D call. Germline V lookup: CDR1 SGHDT, CDR2 YYEEEE. V lost 4 bases and J 2 bases, leaving 3 bases between the germline ends. The CDR3 has 11 amino acids. CDR3 residues: CASSLNTEAFF. CDR3 coding DNA: TGTGCCAGCAGCCTTAACACTGAAGCTTTCTTT.

For this clone: Other nucleotide sequences from this sample produce the same CDR3. The gene calls are TRBV30 and TRBJ2-5; a possible D gene is TRBD1 (6 bases). Trimming cost V 0 bases and J 5 bases, with 7 bases left between them. The CDR3 covers 12 residues. Germline V gene sequence: CDR1 GTSNPN, CDR2 SVGIG (reference sequence). The CDR3, as DNA: TGTGCCTGGAGTGTCCAGGGGGAGACCCAGTACTTC. It is translated as CAWSVQGETQYF.

The chain has TRBV10-3 and TRBJ2-7; 7 bases map to TRBD1. Germline loops: CDR1 ENHRY, CDR2 SYGVKD. V gave up 5 bases and J gave up 2 bases; unmatched junction bases: 3. The CDR3 spans 13 residues. The DNA for the CDR3 is TGTGCCATCAGTCCGGGACAGACCTACGAGCAGTACTTC. Its protein product is CAISPGQTYEQYF.

V and J are TRBV4-1 and TRBJ2-4; D is perhaps TRBD2 (6 bases). V was shortened by 1 base and J by 0 bases, with 7 bases between the two germline ends. CDR3 length: 15 amino acids. Germline lookup yields CDR1 MGHRA and CDR2 YSYEKL. The CDR3: CASSQGGLAKNIQYF. The CDR3 region has the DNA TGCGCCAGCAGCCAAGGGGGACTAGCCAAAAACATTCAGTACTTC.

The chain recombines TRBV11-2 with TRBJ2-1; no reliable D call. Deletions cut 7 bases from V and 9 bases from J, with 10 bases between. The CDR3 covers 11 residues. Germline V gene data show CDR1 as SGHAT and CDR2 as FQNNGV. Written as DNA, the CDR3 is TGTGCCAGCACTCTCGTCCGTGAGCAGTTCTTC. Protein sequence: CASTLVREQFF.

The J gene is TRBJ2-5, the V gene TRBV4-3; D not certain. This CDR3 is built from 13 residues. Per germline, CDR1 LGHNA and CDR2 YSLEER. Trimming left V 2 bases short and J 3 bases short, with 7 bases between. CDR3 in amino acids: CASSQSVEETQYF. DNA for the CDR3: TGCGCCAGCAGCCAATCTGTTGAAGAGACCCAGTACTTC.

For this clone: The sample contains more than one DNA sequence encoding this CDR3. The rearrangement joins TRBV4-1 to TRBJ2-5; the D gene is possibly TRBD2 (6 bases). The germline gives CDR1 MGHRA, CDR2 YSYEKL. V lost 4 bases and J 2 bases, leaving 8 bases between the germline ends. The length of the CDR3 is 13 residues. This chain's CDR3 is CASSLAVQETQYF. In DNA form, the CDR3 reads TGCGCCAGCAGCCTAGCGGTACAAGAGACCCAGTACTTC.

As to this clone: The sample carries other DNA sequences with the same CDR3. The chain recombines TRBV2 with TRBJ2-7; D is unclear. Germline CDR1 is SNHLY and CDR2 is FYNNEI. There are 11 residues in the CDR3. The V end was cut by 5 bases, the J end by 2 bases, with 4 bases between. Here the CDR3 reads CASSLTYEQYF. The CDR3 DNA follows: TGTGCCAGCAGTCTGACCTACGAGCAGTACTTC. Drawing the rest from reference TRBV2 and TRBJ2-7, the complete variable domain is EPEVTQTPSHQVTQMGQEVILRCVPISNHLYFYWYRQILGQKVEFLVSFYNNEISEKSEIFDDQFSVERPDGSNFTLKIRSTKLEDSAMYFCASSLTYEQYFGPGTRLTVT.

This rearrangement joins TRBV4-2 to TRBJ2-7, with D uncertain. CDR3 length: 15 residues. Germline-derived CDR1 and CDR2 are LGHNA and YNFKEQ. V lost 1 base and J lost 0, with 10 bases in between. The CDR3 sequence: CASSQVDGSSYEQYF. CDR3 coding DNA: TGTGCCAGCAGCCAAGTAGACGGAAGCTCCTACGAGCAGTACTTC.

This clone was recorded once. The J gene is TRBJ2-5, the V gene TRBV9; D might be TRBD1 or TRBD2, each matching 5 bases. V lost 3 bases to trimming and J lost 9 bases, with 15 bases between them. The germline CDR1 and CDR2 sequences are SGDLS and YYNGEE. The CDR3 consists of 13 residues. The CDR3 protein is CASSGGGLRAQYF. The DNA for the CDR3 is TGTGCCAGCAGCGGGGGCGGGCTTCGGGCCCAGTACTTC. The entire variable domain, with the rest obtained from reference TRBV9 and TRBJ2-5, is as follows: DSGVTQTPKHLITATGQRVTLRCSPRSGDLSVYWYQQSLDQGLQFLIQYYNGEERAKGNILERFSAQQFPDLHSELNLSSLELGDSALYFCASSGGGLRAQYFGPGTRLLVL.

The chain joins TRBV5-6 to TRBJ2-1; D unclear. Trimming cost V 0 bases and J 8 bases, with 9 bases left between them. The germline V gene encodes CDR1 SGHDT and CDR2 YYEEEE. This CDR3 comprises 13 residues. The CDR3 reads CASSLAVSHEQFF. In DNA form, the CDR3 reads TGTGCCAGCAGCTTGGCTGTCAGCCATGAGCAGTTCTTC.

This clone occurred a few times. The same CDR3 can be traced to other DNA sequences in this sample. The rearrangement joins TRBV30 to TRBJ1-2, with D uncertain. V was shortened by 0 bases and J by 1 base, with 6 bases between the two germline ends. The CDR3 extends over 13 amino acids. Germline-derived CDR1 and CDR2 are GTSNPN and SVGIG (reference sequence). In nucleotides, the CDR3 is TGTGCCTGGAGTGTACAGCTTAACTATGGCTACACCTTC. Amino acid sequence: CAWSVQLNYGYTF. The full variable domain, its missing parts supplied by reference TRBV30 and TRBJ1-2, is SQTIHQWPATLVQPVGSPLSLECTVEGTSNPNLYWYRQAAGRGLQLLFYSVGIGQISSEVPQNLSASRPQDRQFILSSKKLLLSDSGFYLCAWSVQLNYGYTFGSGTRLTVV.

The chain has TRBV15 and TRBJ2-2; the match to TRBD2 covers 8 bases. The J segment lost 4 bases and the V segment lost 1 base, leaving 5 bases of the junction unmatched. Per the germline V gene, CDR1 is LNHNV and CDR2 is YYDKDF (reference sequence). The CDR3 length is 16 residues. The CDR3, as DNA: TGTGCCACCAGCAGAGCTCGACTAGCGTCCACCGGGGAGCTGTTTTTT. It specifies CATSRARLASTGELFF.

This chain links TRBV29-1 with TRBJ1-4; no reliable D call. The V gene lost 5 bases and the J gene lost 4 bases, with 11 bases spanning the gap. This CDR3 has 13 amino acids. Germline lookup yields CDR1 SQVTM and CDR2 ANQGSEA. For the CDR3, the DNA is TGCAGCGTTCGGATGGTTCTTAATGAAAAACTGTTTTTT. Its protein is CSVRMVLNEKLFF. Based on the CDR3 plus reference TRBV29-1 and TRBJ1-4, the full variable domain is SAVISQKPSRDICQRGTSLTIQCQVDSQVTMMFWYRQQPGQSLTLIATANQGSEATYESGFVIDKFPISRPNLTFSTLTVSNMSPEDSSIYLCSVRMVLNEKLFFGSGTQLSVL.

This clone was observed a single time. This chain uses TRBV5-1 with TRBJ2-5, with D uncertain. Trimming took off 0 bases at V and 1 base at J, with 7 bases between the two ends. Germline lookup yields CDR1 SGHRS and CDR2 YFSETQ. The CDR3 spans 14 residues. CDR3 in amino acids: CASSLGRIQETQYF. The CDR3 region has the DNA TGCGCCAGCAGCTTGGGACGGATCCAAGAGACCCAGTACTTC. Looking up the rest from reference TRBV5-1 and TRBJ2-5 gives the full variable domain: KAGVTQTPRYLIKTRGQQVTLSCSPISGHRSVSWYQQTPGQGLQFLFEYFSETQRNKGNFPGRFSGRQFSNSRSEMNVSTLELGDSALYLCASSLGRIQETQYFGPGTRLLVL.

The chain has TRBV29-1 and TRBJ2-5; the match to TRBD2 covers 12 bases. The CDR3 totals 15 residues. Germline V lookup: CDR1 SQVTM, CDR2 ANQGSEA. V was pared by 6 bases and J by 4 bases, with 9 bases of the junction left unmatched. The CDR3 sequence is CSVVRLAGVGETQYF. In DNA form, the CDR3 reads TGCAGCGTCGTACGACTAGCGGGAGTGGGAGAGACCCAGTACTTC.

CDR3 nucleotide sequence: TGCGCCAGCAGCCAAGTACGAATGGAGACCCAGTACTTC. It codes for CASSQVRMETQYF. The rearrangement uses TRBV4-1 and TRBJ2-5, with D hard to call. The CDR3 has 13 residues. V lost 1 base and J 5 bases, leaving 8 bases between the germline ends. CDR1 is MGHRA, CDR2 YSYEKL, per germline.

The chain has TRBV29-1 and TRBJ2-3; D ambiguous. Germline lookup yields CDR1 SQVTM and CDR2 ANQGSEA. V was clipped by 7 bases and J by 2 bases, with 7 bases between them. CDR3 length equals 11 residues. Here the CDR3 DNA reads TGCAGCGCAGACAACACAGATACGCAGTATTTT. It encodes CSADNTDTQYF.

This clone was observed a single time. The chain joins TRBV6-5 to TRBJ1-4; maybe TRBD1 (5 bases). CDR1 and CDR2 (germline): MNHEY, SVGAGI. This CDR3 has 15 amino acids. V lost 6 bases and J lost 8, with 19 bases in between. The CDR3: CASRAQGVDREKLFF. CDR3 DNA: TGTGCCAGCAGAGCCCAGGGCGTGGATAGGGAAAAACTGTTTTTT.

In its sample, this clone was seen a few times. V gene TRBV30 combines with J gene TRBJ2-2; tentatively, D is TRBD1 or TRBD2 (6 bases each). Trimming pared 4 bases from V and 0 bases from J, leaving 9 bases between. Germline CDR1 and CDR2: GTSNPN and SVGIG (reference sequence). This CDR3 has 14 residues. CDR3 sequence (DNA): TGTGCCTGGAAGGGGGGACCGAACACCGGGGAGCTGTTTTTT. Translating gives CAWKGGPNTGELFF.

This clone came up a few times. This chain connects TRBV9 to TRBJ2-3; the D gene is possibly TRBD2 (6 bases). CDR3 length: 15 amino acids. Germline assignment: CDR1 SGDLS and CDR2 YYNGEE. The V end lost 5 bases, the J end lost 3 bases, and 16 bases lay between the germline ends. This chain's CDR3 is CASSPSPGATDTQYF. Written as DNA, the CDR3 is TGTGCCAGCAGTCCTAGCCCGGGAGCGACAGATACGCAGTATTTT. Supplemented by reference TRBV9 and TRBJ2-3, the full variable domain reads DSGVTQTPKHLITATGQRVTLRCSPRSGDLSVYWYQQSLDQGLQFLIQYYNGEERAKGNILERFSAQQFPDLHSELNLSSLELGDSALYFCASSPSPGATDTQYFGPGTRLTVL.

In this sample, this clone turned up a few times. The CDR3 nucleotides read TGCAGCCACCGAGAGATAAGGGGAGGGTGGAACACTGAAGCTTTCTTT. This gives the protein CSHREIRGGWNTEAFF. The chain links TRBV29-1 to TRBJ1-1; D might be TRBD1 (5 bases). Germline values: CDR1 SQVTM, CDR2 ANQGSEA. The length of the CDR3 is 16 residues. V was clipped by 8 bases and J by 1 base, with 23 bases between them.

Only a few counts were recorded for this clone. The chain has TRBV7-2 and TRBJ2-1, with 10 bases identical to TRBD2. V was clipped by 5 bases and J by 3 bases; unmatched bases: 4. The CDR3 runs 15 residues. The germline V gene has CDR1 SGHTA and CDR2 FQGNSA. CDR3 in DNA: TGTGCCAGCAGCCGCACTAGCGGGGACTACAATGAGCAGTTCTTC. It yields the protein CASSRTSGDYNEQFF.

The chain is built from TRBV13 and TRBJ2-1; 8 positions agree with TRBD2. V lost 6 bases to trimming and J lost 5 bases; unmatched junction nucleotides: 9. CDR3 size: 15 residues. Germline-derived CDR1 and CDR2 are PRHDT and FYEKMQ (reference sequence). As DNA, the CDR3 is TGTGCCAGCAGGCCGGGGGGGCCCTTTAACAATGAGCAGTTCTTC. This gives the protein CASRPGGPFNNEQFF.

V gene TRBV27 combines with J gene TRBJ2-1; no clear D gene. Trimming shortened V by 1 base and J by 11 bases, and 9 bases separated the two germline ends. The CDR3 is 12 amino acids. Germline V gene lookup returns CDR1 MNHEY and CDR2 SMNVEV (reference sequence). CDR3 loop: CASSLLNGKQFF. The CDR3 DNA reads TGTGCCAGCAGTTTATTAAATGGGAAGCAGTTCTTC.

This clone was seen only a few times. This likely comes from a read error, as the CDR3 has no conserved phenylalanine or tryptophan at its end. Because the CDR3's place on the DNA is in doubt, the DNA is left out and the CDR3 is given as listed by TCRdb. The genes are TRBV7-2 and TRBJ2-3; the table assigns TRBD2, which was not confirmed against the DNA. The germline CDR1 and CDR2 sequences are SGHTA and FQGNSA. The CDR3 is 13 amino acids long, termini counted. The CDR3 sequence: CASSLRLSSGNHV.

The chain has TRBV29-1 and TRBJ2-3; 9 nucleotides line up with TRBD2. J gave up 6 bases and V 4 bases, and 11 bases lay outside the gene matches. CDR3 length: 15 residues. Per the germline V gene, CDR1 is SQVTM and CDR2 is ANQGSEA. Written as DNA, the CDR3 is TGCAGCGTTGGTGTAGGACTAGCGTTCTCCGATACGCAGTATTTT. Translation: CSVGVGLAFSDTQYF.